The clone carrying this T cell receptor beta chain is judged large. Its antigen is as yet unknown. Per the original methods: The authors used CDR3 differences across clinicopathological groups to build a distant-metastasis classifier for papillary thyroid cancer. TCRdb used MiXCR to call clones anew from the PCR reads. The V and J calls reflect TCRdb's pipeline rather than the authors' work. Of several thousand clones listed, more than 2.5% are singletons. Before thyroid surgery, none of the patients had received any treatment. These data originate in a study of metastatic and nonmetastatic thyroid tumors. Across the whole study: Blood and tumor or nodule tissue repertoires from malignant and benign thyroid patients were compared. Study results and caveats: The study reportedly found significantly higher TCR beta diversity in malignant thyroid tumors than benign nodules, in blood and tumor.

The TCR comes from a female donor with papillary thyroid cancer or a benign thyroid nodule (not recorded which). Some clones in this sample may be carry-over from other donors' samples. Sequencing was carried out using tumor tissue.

The CDR3 bases are TGCGCCAGCAGCCAAGAACGAGGGACGAACACTGAAGCTTTCTTT. It yields the protein CASSQERGTNTEAFF. The V call is TRBV4-1, the J call TRBJ1-1, with D perhaps matching TRBD1 (5 bases). Germline V lookup: CDR1 MGHRA, CDR2 YSYEKL. The CDR3 runs 15 residues. V lost 0 bases, J lost 1 base, and 9 bases lay in between.